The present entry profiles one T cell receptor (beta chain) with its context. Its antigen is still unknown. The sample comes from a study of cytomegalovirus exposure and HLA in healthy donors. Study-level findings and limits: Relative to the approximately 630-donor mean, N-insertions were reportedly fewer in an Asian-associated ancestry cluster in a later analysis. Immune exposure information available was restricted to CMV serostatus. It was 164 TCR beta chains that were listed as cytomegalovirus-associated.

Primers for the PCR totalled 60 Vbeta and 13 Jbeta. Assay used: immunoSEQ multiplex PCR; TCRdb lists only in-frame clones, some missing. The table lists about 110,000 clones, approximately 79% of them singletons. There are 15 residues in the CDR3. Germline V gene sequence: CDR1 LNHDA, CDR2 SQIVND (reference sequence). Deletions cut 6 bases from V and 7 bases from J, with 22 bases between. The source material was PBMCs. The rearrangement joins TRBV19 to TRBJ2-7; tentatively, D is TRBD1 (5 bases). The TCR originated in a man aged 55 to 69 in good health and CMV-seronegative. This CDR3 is CASRSGPGMLGEQYF. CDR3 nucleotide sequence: TGTGCCAGTAGATCGGGCCCAGGGATGTTAGGGGAGCAGTACTTC.